This TCR beta chain came from a study of cytomegalovirus exposure and HLA in healthy donors. Study-wide findings and caveats: Earlier analysis yielded a pattern in which most TCR beta V segments were productive about 90% or about 30% of the time. A later analysis found common viral pathogens apparently linked to several of the most significant clusters. It was taken for granted in presence/absence analyses that sequencing depth across donors was roughly uniform.

PCR was performed using 60 Vbeta and 13 Jbeta primers. Authors' data handling: The count from a later analysis was some 80 million unique TCR beta chains, roughly 11 million of them shared. Method: immunoSEQ multiplex PCR; TCRdb's copy keeps in-frame clones and lacks some. The V and J calls and clone size come from that table; D and trimming were worked out from the DNA. Altogether 95,000 to 100,000 clones are present, roughly 80% being singletons, with the ten largest covering about 2%. Regarding this clone: What it recognizes is unknown.

Looked up from germline, CDR1 is MDHEN and CDR2 is SYDVKM. The V and J ends lost 8 bases and 5 bases, in that order; junction bases with no gene match: 3. The CDR3 is 12 amino acids. This chain joins TRBV28 and TRBJ2-1, with 7 bases that match TRBD1. The sample consisted of PBMCs. The sequence was obtained from a man aged 35 to 55 in good health and CMV-seronegative. DNA of the CDR3: TGTGCCAGCGGGACAGCAAACAATGAGCAGTTCTTC. This translates into CASGTANNEQFF. Full variable domain (remainder filled in from reference TRBV28 and TRBJ2-1): DVKVTQSSRYLVKRTGEKVFLECVQDMDHENMFWYRQDPGLGLRLIYFSYDVKMKEKGDIPEGYSVSREKKERFSLILESASTNQTSMYLCASGTANNEQFFGPGTRLTVL.